This T cell receptor beta chain was sequenced for a study of T cell responses to AZD1222 COVID-19 vaccine. This CDR3 comprises 15 residues. Germline lookup yields CDR1 SGHDN and CDR2 FVKESK. The V gene end was trimmed by 4 bases and the J gene end by 8 bases; junction bases not matched to a gene: 12. Details on this clone: Its antigen is not known.

Broader study findings: Reportedly, nearly half of unique spike TCRs recognized epitopes outside B.1.351/B.1.1.7 mutations. The study sampled repertoires only after the peak T cell response.

Measured with immunoSEQ multiplex PCR; TCRdb has only the in-frame clones, and not every one. Seen here are 100,000 or so clones, 85% to 90% observed once, and the top ten hold 3.7%. This sequence joins TRBV14 and TRBJ1-2; 8 bases agree with TRBD1. The receptor's source is an adult in good health. Here the sequenced sample was peripheral blood, taken on day 0 of AZD1222 vaccination. In DNA form, the CDR3 reads TGTGCCAGCAGCCCATCCCTGGGACAGGCGGACGGCTACACCTTC. Translation gives CASSPSLGQADGYTF.